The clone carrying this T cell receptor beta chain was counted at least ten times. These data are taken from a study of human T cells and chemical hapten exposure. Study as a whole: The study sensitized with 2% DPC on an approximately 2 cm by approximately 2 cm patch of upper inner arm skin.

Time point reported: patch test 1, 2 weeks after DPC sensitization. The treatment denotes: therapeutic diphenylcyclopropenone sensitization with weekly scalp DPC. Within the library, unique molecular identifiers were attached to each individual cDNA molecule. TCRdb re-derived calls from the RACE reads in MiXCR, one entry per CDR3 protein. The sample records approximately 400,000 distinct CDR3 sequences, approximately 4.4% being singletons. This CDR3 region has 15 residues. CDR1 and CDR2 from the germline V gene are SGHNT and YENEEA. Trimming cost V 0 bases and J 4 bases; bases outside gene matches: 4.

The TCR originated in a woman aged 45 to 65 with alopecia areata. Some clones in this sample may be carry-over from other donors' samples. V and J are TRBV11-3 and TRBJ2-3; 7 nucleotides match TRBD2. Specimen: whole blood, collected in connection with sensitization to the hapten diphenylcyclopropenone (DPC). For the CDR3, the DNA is TGTGCCAGCAGCTTAGATGGCGGGAGCCCAGATACGCAGTATTTT. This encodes CASSLDGGSPDTQYF.